The clone carrying this T cell receptor (beta chain) was observed a few times. The CDR3 sequence is 15 residues long. Trimming stripped 1 base from V and 5 bases from J, with 15 bases between. Germline assignment: CDR1 SGHRS and CDR2 YFSETQ. The sample comes from a study of technical replicates of blood from a few donors. Only in-frame clones appear in the TCRdb table, and some are missing; sequencing was by immunoSEQ multiplex PCR. The repertoire holds 60,000 to 90,000 clones, approximately 97% seen once, with approximately 0.2% in the top ten. The specimen was T cells isolated from PBMCs. The source of this sequence is a human donor in good health. J is TRBJ1-2 and V is TRBV5-1; maybe TRBD1 (6 bases). The CDR3 here is CASSLPGQLGYGYTF. CDR3 coding DNA: TGCGCCAGCAGCTTGCCGGGACAACTGGGGTATGGCTACACCTTC. The full variable domain, completed using reference TRBV5-1 and TRBJ1-2, is KAGVTQTPRYLIKTRGQQVTLSCSPISGHRSVSWYQQTPGQGLQFLFEYFSETQRNKGNFPGRFSGRQFSNSRSEMNVSTLELGDSALYLCASSLPGQLGYGYTFGSGTRLTVV.